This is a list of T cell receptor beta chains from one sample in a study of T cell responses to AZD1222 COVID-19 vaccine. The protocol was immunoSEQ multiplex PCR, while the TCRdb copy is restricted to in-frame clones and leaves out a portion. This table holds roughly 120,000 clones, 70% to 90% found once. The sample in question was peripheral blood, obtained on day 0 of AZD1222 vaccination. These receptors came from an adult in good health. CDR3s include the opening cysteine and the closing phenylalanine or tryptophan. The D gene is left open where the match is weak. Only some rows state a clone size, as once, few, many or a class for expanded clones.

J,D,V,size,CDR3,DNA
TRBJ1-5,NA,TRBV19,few,CASSIVWGGNQPQHF,TGTGCCAGTAGTATAGTCTGGGGGGGCAATCAGCCCCAGCATTTT
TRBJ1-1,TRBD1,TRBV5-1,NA,CASSSRGGMNTEAFF,TGCGCCAGCAGCTCCAGGGGGGGGATGAACACTGAAGCTTTCTTT
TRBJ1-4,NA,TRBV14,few,CASSQAGVTNEKLFF,TGTGCCAGCAGCCAGGCCGGGGTAACTAATGAAAAACTGTTTTTT
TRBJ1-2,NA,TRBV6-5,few,CASRGVDYGYTF,TGTGCCAGCAGGGGCGTGGACTATGGCTACACCTTC
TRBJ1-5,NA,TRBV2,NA,CASRYDGNQPQHF,TGTGCCAGCAGATACGACGGCAATCAGCCCCAGCATTTT
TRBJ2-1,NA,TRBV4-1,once,CASSRGVYNEQFF,TGCGCCAGCAGCCGGGGAGTTTACAATGAGCAGTTCTTC
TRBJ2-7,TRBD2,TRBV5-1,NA,CASSQLAGWEQYF,TGCGCCAGCAGCCAACTAGCGGGGTGGGAGCAGTACTTC
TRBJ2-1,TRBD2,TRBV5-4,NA,CASSFLRLAGSFNEQFF,TGTGCCAGCAGCTTTCTTCGCCTAGCGGGAAGTTTCAATGAGCAGTTCTTC
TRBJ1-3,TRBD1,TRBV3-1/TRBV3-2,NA,CASTLRQGRTGNTIYF,TGTGCCAGCACCCTGAGACAGGGGAGGACTGGAAACACCATATATTTT
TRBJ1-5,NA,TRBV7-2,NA,CASSSQGNQPQHF,TGTGCCAGCAGCTCCCAGGGTAATCAGCCCCAGCATTTT
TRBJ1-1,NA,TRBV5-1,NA,CASSLEQPTEAFF,TGCGCCAGCAGCTTGGAACAGCCTACTGAAGCTTTCTTT
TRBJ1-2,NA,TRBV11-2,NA,CASSPSVGNKGYTF,TGTGCCAGCAGTCCCTCGGTGGGCAACAAGGGCTACACCTTC
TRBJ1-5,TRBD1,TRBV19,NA,CASSINRGRYSNQPQHF,TGTGCCAGTAGTATTAACAGGGGAAGATATAGCAATCAGCCCCAGCATTTT
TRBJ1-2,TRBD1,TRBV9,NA,CASSDTGGGRGYTF,TGTGCCAGCAGCGATACAGGGGGAGGGCGGGGCTACACCTTC
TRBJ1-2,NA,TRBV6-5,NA,CASSYRGLGQGYTF,TGTGCCAGCAGTTACCGGGGGTTAGGGCAAGGCTACACCTTC
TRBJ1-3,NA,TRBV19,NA,CASSWTDSGNTIYF,TGTGCCAGTAGCTGGACGGATTCTGGAAACACCATATATTTT
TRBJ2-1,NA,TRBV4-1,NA,CASSQGTTRDEQFF,TGCGCCAGCAGCCAAGGGACTACCCGTGATGAGCAGTTCTTC
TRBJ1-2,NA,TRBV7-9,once,CASSLGLAEGYTF,TGTGCCAGCAGCTTAGGGTTGGCGGAGGGCTACACCTTC
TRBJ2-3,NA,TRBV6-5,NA,CAHLEGGSADTQYF,TGTGCCCACCTCGAGGGTGGATCGGCAGATACGCAGTATTTT
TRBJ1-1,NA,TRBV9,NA,CASSVGGDGTEAFF,TGTGCCAGCAGCGTAGGAGGGGACGGGACTGAAGCTTTCTTT
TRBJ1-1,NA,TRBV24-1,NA,CATSDSRQIREAFF,TGTGCCACCAGTGATTCGAGGCAGATCCGCGAAGCTTTCTTT
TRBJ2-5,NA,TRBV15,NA,CATSRDLTGRGQETQYF,TGTGCCACCAGCAGAGATCTTACGGGACGCGGGCAAGAGACCCAGTACTTC
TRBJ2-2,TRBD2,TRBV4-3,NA,CASSQDWGREGPAGELFF,TGCGCCAGCAGCCAAGATTGGGGGCGGGAGGGCCCGGCCGGGGAGCTGTTTTTT
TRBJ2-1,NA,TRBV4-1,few,CASSQVDMISYNEQFF,TGCGCCAGCAGCCAGGTCGATATGATCTCCTACAATGAGCAGTTCTTC
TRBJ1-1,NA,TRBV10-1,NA,CASSEYNVGTEAFF,TGCGCCAGCAGTGAGTATAACGTCGGGACTGAAGCTTTCTTT
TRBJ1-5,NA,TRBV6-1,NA,CASSEAPTANQPQHF,TGTGCCAGCAGTGAAGCCCCGACCGCCAATCAGCCCCAGCATTTT
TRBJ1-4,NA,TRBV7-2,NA,CASSPGRLDEKLFF,TGTGCCAGCAGCCCGGGCAGACTTGATGAAAAACTGTTTTTT
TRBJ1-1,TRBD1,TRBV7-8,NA,CASSLGDRGTTEAFF,TGTGCCAGCAGCTTAGGGGACAGAGGTACTACTGAAGCTTTCTTT
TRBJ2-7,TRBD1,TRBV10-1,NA,CASRSGQGTGEQYF,TGCGCCAGCAGATCGGGACAGGGGACCGGAGAGCAGTACTTC
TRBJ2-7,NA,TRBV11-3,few,CASSTPQDPYEQYF,TGTGCCAGCAGCACACCCCAGGATCCCTACGAGCAGTACTTC
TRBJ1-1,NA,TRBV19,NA,CASSIPGAANTEAFF,TGTGCCAGTAGTATACCTGGGGCAGCGAACACTGAAGCTTTCTTT
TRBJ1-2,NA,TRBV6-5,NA,CASSYSGLGYTF,TGTGCCAGCAGTTACTCGGGGCTGGGCTACACCTTC
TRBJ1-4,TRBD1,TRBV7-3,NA,CASSFLRRDRENPEGCYEKLFF,TGTGCCAGCAGCTTCTTAAGGAGGGACAGGGAAAATCCTGAAGGCTGCTACGAAAAACTGTTTTTT
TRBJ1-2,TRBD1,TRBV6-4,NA,CANVTGQGPHPYGYTF,TGTGCCAACGTCACGGGACAGGGGCCCCATCCCTATGGCTACACCTTC
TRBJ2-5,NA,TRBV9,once,CASSVGTVTAETQYF,TGTGCCAGCAGCGTGGGGACTGTTACGGCAGAGACCCAGTACTTC
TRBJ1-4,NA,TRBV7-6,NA,CASSQTDMLDEKLFF,TGTGCCAGCAGCCAAACCGATATGCTTGATGAAAAACTGTTTTTT
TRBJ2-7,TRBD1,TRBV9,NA,CASSVVPTPGTGNMGEQYF,TGTGCCAGCAGCGTAGTTCCTACACCCGGGACAGGGAATATGGGTGAGCAGTACTTC
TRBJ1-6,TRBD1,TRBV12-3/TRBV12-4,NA,CASRRDSNSPLHF,TGTGCCAGCAGAAGGGACAGTAATTCACCCCTCCACTTT
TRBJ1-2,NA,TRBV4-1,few,CASSPLGYGYTF,TGCGCCAGCAGCCCGTTGGGGTATGGCTACACCTTC
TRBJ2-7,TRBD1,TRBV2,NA,CASSDRLGGGRDRFYEQYF,TGTGCCAGCAGTGACCGACTCGGCGGAGGACGGGACAGATTCTACGAGCAGTACTTC
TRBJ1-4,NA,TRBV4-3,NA,CASSRGRGLSNEKLFF,TGCGCCAGCAGCCGGGGCCGGGGACTGAGTAATGAAAAACTGTTTTTT
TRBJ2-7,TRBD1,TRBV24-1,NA,CATSDSGTGAYEQYF,TGTGCCACCAGTGACTCCGGGACAGGGGCCTACGAGCAGTACTTC
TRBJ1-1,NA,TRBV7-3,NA,CASSLKGLYTEAFF,TGTGCCAGCAGCTTGAAGGGGTTGTACACTGAAGCTTTCTTT
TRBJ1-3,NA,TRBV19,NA,CASRPEHAISGNTIYF,TGTGCCAGTAGGCCCGAACACGCGATCTCTGGAAACACCATATATTTT
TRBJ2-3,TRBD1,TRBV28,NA,CAILGQTTDTQYF,TGTGCCATCTTGGGACAGACCACAGATACGCAGTATTTT
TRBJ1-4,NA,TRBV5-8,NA,CASSLFPGSTNEKLFF,TGTGCCAGCAGCTTGTTTCCGGGTTCAACTAATGAAAAACTGTTTTTT
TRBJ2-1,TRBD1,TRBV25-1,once,CASSSPGTGYNNEQFF,TGTGCCAGCAGCTCCCCCGGGACAGGGTATAACAATGAGCAGTTCTTC
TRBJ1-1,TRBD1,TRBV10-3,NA,CAISETNRGSDEAFF,TGTGCCATCAGTGAGACCAACAGGGGATCGGATGAAGCTTTCTTT
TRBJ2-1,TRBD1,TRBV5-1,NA,CASSTRQGHNEQFF,TGCGCCAGCAGTACTAGACAGGGGCACAATGAGCAGTTCTTC
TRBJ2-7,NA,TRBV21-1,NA,CASSKGTGGYEQYF,TGTGCCAGCAGCAAAGGGACAGGGGGCTACGAGCAGTACTTC
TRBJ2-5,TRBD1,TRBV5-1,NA,CASSLFGQEKETQYF,TGCGCCAGCAGCTTGTTCGGACAGGAGAAAGAGACCCAGTACTTC